The 30 T cell receptor beta chains given below trace back to one sample, sequenced in a study of T cells in Graves' hyperthyroidism and ophthalmopathy. Amplified regions were TCR beta CDR3 sequences from RNA transcripts. TCR CDR3 regions were first amplified by RT-PCR with HTBI primers. A single record per CDR3 protein comes from TCRdb applying MiXCR to the multiplex PCR reads. This table has approximately 100,000 distinct CDR3 sequences, about 50% appearing once. Sequencing was done on a sample of blood. All receptors come from a middle-aged man with Graves' hyperthyroidism.

This clonotype was counted ten times or more. The rearrangement uses TRBV11-2 and TRBJ2-7, with 9 bases that match TRBD1. In germline, CDR1 is SGHAT, CDR2 FQNNGV. The CDR3 loop spans 14 amino acids. V dropped 6 bases and J dropped 6; count of bases not matched to a gene: 9. CDR3 nucleotide sequence: TGTGCCAGCAGTACCGACAGGGGGGTTTTCGAGCAGTACTTC. This gives the protein CASSTDRGVFEQYF.

In the case of this clonotype: The CDR3 does not close with the conserved phenylalanine or tryptophan, likely indicating a read error. The chain recombines TRBV20-1 with TRBJ1-1, with 9 nucleotides matching TRBD1. CDR1 is DFQATT and CDR2 is SNEGSKA in the germline V gene (reference sequence). Trimming at V came to 3 bases and at J to 5 bases, leaving 1 base not matched to a gene. The CDR3 consists of 12 residues. This CDR3 reads CSARGTGTEAFV. Here the CDR3 DNA reads TGCAGTGCTAGGGGGACAGGGACTGAAGCTTTCGTT.

This chain connects TRBV2 to TRBJ2-1, with TRBD2 as a possible D gene (5 bases). There are 13 residues in the CDR3. The germline V gene has CDR1 SNHLY and CDR2 FYNNEI. The CDR3 reads CASAESSYNEQFF. The CDR3, as DNA: TGTGCTAGCGCGGAGAGCTCCTACAATGAGCAGTTCTTC.

The chain has TRBV10-3 and TRBJ2-7; 13 bases map to TRBD2. V lost 3 bases, J lost 7 bases, and 9 bases stayed unmatched. This CDR3 spans 16 amino acids. Per germline, CDR1 ENHRY and CDR2 SYGVKD. The CDR3 DNA reads TGTGCCATCAGTGACCAACTAGCGGGAGGGTCGGGGGAGCAGTACTTC. The encoded protein is CAISDQLAGGSGEQYF.

There are many counts of this clonotype. The genes are TRBV27 and TRBJ2-7, with 7 bases identical to TRBD1. The CDR3 extends over 13 amino acids. Trimming cost V 6 bases and J 4 bases; bases outside gene matches: 6. Per germline, CDR1 MNHEY and CDR2 SMNVEV (reference sequence). CDR3 residues: CASRHPGGYEQYF. CDR3 sequence (DNA): TGTGCCAGCAGACACCCAGGGGGATACGAGCAGTACTTC.

This clonotype was seen once. One base away lies a much larger clone, so this may be a sequencing read error. This is likely a read error, given that the CDR3 carries no conserved phenylalanine or tryptophan at its end. The chain employs TRBV6-1 and TRBJ2-2; D is uncertain. Trimming shortened V by 7 bases and J by 5 bases, and 14 bases separated the two germline ends. The germline CDR1 and CDR2 sequences are MNHNS and SASEGT. The CDR3 contains 14 residues. This CDR3 is CASTANLGTGELFL. DNA for the CDR3: TGTGCCAGCACGGCAAACCTGGGGACCGGGGAGCTGTTTTTG.

This CDR3 reads CSARGTVYSGYTF. For the CDR3, the DNA is TGCAGTGCTAGGGGGACAGTGTATAGTGGCTACACCTTC. The V gene is TRBV20-1, the J gene TRBJ1-2; 7 nucleotides agree with TRBD1. Trimming removed 3 bases from V and 7 bases from J; junction bases left unmatched: 8. The CDR3 loop spans 13 amino acids. CDR1 is DFQATT, CDR2 SNEGSKA, per germline (reference sequence).

This clonotype has ten or more counts. The chain joins TRBV19 to TRBJ2-3, with 8 nucleotides matching TRBD1. CDR3 length: 15 residues. The J segment lost 0 bases and the V segment lost 10 bases, leaving 9 bases of the junction unmatched. Germline V gene sequence: CDR1 LNHDA, CDR2 SQIVND (reference sequence). The chain's CDR3 is CATNPGTGSTDTQYF. The DNA of the CDR3 is TGTGCCACGAACCCCGGGACAGGAAGCACAGATACGCAGTATTTT.

The V gene is TRBV28, the J gene TRBJ1-4; no clear D. This CDR3 spans 14 amino acids. The germline V gene has CDR1 MDHEN and CDR2 SYDVKM. Trimming stripped 4 bases from V and 0 bases from J, with 6 bases between. Here the CDR3 reads CASSSVATNEKLFF. In nucleotides, the CDR3 is TGTGCCAGCAGTTCCGTTGCAACTAATGAAAAACTGTTTTTT.

The chain combines TRBV2 with TRBJ2-7, with 10 nucleotides matching TRBD2. The J segment lost 4 bases and the V segment lost 7 bases, leaving 13 bases of the junction unmatched. In germline, CDR1 is SNHLY, CDR2 FYNNEI. The CDR3 is 16 residues long. CDR3 sequence: CASIRSLAGVYYEQYF. The CDR3 nucleotides read TGTGCCAGCATCAGGTCTCTAGCGGGAGTATATTACGAGCAGTACTTC.

This clonotype has a count of ten or more. This chain links TRBV6-5 with TRBJ1-1; D unclear. V lost 0 bases, J lost 0 bases, and 8 bases lay in between. In germline, CDR1 is MNHEY, CDR2 SVGAGI. The CDR3 sequence is 15 residues long. CDR3 in DNA: TGTGCCAGCAGTTACTCGAAGGCGATGAACACTGAAGCTTTCTTT. It specifies CASSYSKAMNTEAFF.

For this clonotype: At one boundary the junction diverges from the germline segment, which might be a read error. This chain connects TRBV10-1 to TRBJ1-5; maybe TRBD1 (5 bases). Germline CDR1 reads WNHNN; CDR2 reads SYGVQD (reference sequence). CDR3 size: 13 residues. The CDR3 bases are TGCGCCGGCAGTCGGGCAGGGTGCGAGCCCCAGCATTTT. Translating gives CAGSRAGCEPQHF.

J is TRBJ1-4 and V is TRBV6-4; TRBD1 aligns across 8 bases. The CDR3 contains 16 residues. V was pared by 6 bases and J by 1 base, with 7 bases of the junction left unmatched. CDR1 and CDR2 (germline): MRHNA, SNTAGT. CDR3: CASSKDRVGTNEKLFF. The CDR3, as DNA: TGTGCCAGCAGCAAGGACAGGGTAGGAACTAATGAAAAACTGTTTTTT.

Ten or more counts support this clonotype. The chain is built from TRBV29-1 and TRBJ2-7, with D perhaps TRBD2 (5 bases). V dropped 0 bases and J dropped 3 bases, with 9 bases sitting between them. Germline V gene data show CDR1 as SQVTM and CDR2 as ANQGSEA. The CDR3 is made up of 13 amino acids. CDR3 amino acids: CSVEDGRGYEQYF. CDR3 nucleotide sequence: TGCAGCGTTGAAGACGGTCGGGGCTACGAGCAGTACTTC.

This CDR3 is CASSPTRGGDIQYF. CDR3 nucleotides: TGTGCCAGCAGCCCTACTAGGGGGGGGGACATTCAGTACTTC. The chain uses TRBV5-4 and TRBJ2-4; D may be TRBD2 (7 bases). This CDR3 contains 14 residues. Trimming left V 4 bases short and J 8 bases short, with 16 bases between. CDR1 SGHNT and CDR2 YYREEE come from the germline V gene (reference sequence). Combining the CDR3 with reference TRBV5-4 and TRBJ2-4 gives the whole variable domain ETGVTQSPTHLIKTRGQQVTLRCSSQSGHNTVSWYQQALGQGPQFIFQYYREEENGRGNFPPRFSGLQFPNYSSELNVNALELDDSALYLCASSPTRGGDIQYFGAGTRLSVL.

The chain joins TRBV10-3 to TRBJ1-1, with 10 bases matching TRBD1. J lost 1 base, V lost 2 bases, and 1 base had no gene match. Germline loops: CDR1 ENHRY, CDR2 SYGVKD. The CDR3 extends over 15 amino acids. The CDR3 nucleotides are TGTGCCATCAGTGAGGGGGACAGGGGGAACACTGAAGCTTTCTTT. It codes for CAISEGDRGNTEAFF.

The J gene is TRBJ1-6, the V gene TRBV7-3; D ambiguous. CDR1 is SGHTA and CDR2 is FQGTGA in the germline V gene. Trimming removed 4 bases from V and 2 bases from J, with 33 bases in between. There are 23 residues in the CDR3. CDR3 sequence (DNA): TGTGCCAGCAGCTCCCCCGGACTAGCGGGAGGCCTGAATGAGCCTACCTATAATTCACCCCTCCACTTT. The encoded protein is CASSSPGLAGGLNEPTYNSPLHF. Full variable domain (rest looked up from reference TRBV7-3 and TRBJ1-6): GAGVSQTPSNKVTEKGKYVELRCDPISGHTALYWYRQSLGQGPEFLIYFQGTGAADDSGLPNDRFFAVRPEGSVSTLKIQRTERGDSAVYLCASSSPGLAGGLNEPTYNSPLHFGNGTRLTVT.

The chain employs TRBV7-2 and TRBJ1-5, with 7 bases that match TRBD1. CDR1 and CDR2 (germline): SGHTA, FQGNSA. This CDR3 is 14 amino acids long. With 2 bases clipped from V and 14 bases from J, the junction kept 12 bases outside the gene matches. The CDR3 region has the DNA TGTGCCAGCAGCTTAACCGGGACAGCCTCCTACGAGCATTTT. The encoded protein is CASSLTGTASYEHF.

On this clonotype itself: A much larger clone is a single base away; this may be a read error. The chain links TRBV12-3 or TRBV12-4 to TRBJ1-2, with a tentative D call TRBD1 (6 bases). V lost 1 base and J lost 8, with 20 bases in between. CDR3 size: 16 residues. The CDR3 DNA reads as TGTGCCAGCAGTTTAGTTGGACAGTTCCCTTGGGGGGGCTACACCTTC. This codes for CASSLVGQFPWGGYTF.

The CDR3 nucleotides are TGTGCCAGCAGCTTGGTTCAGTCCTTTAGTGAGCAGTTCTTC. Translation gives CASSLVQSFSEQFF. This chain joins TRBV5-4 and TRBJ2-1; D gene ambiguous. This CDR3 spans 14 amino acids. The germline V and J ends were trimmed by 0 bases and 9 bases, with 13 bases remaining between them. Germline CDR1 and CDR2: SGHNT and YYREEE (reference sequence).

Of note for this clonotype: This clone may be a read error of a much larger clone one base away. The chain combines TRBV11-2 with TRBJ1-2, with D possibly being TRBD1 (5 bases). CDR3 size: 15 residues. The V end lost 4 bases, the J end lost 8 bases, and 20 bases lay between the germline ends. Germline CDR1 is SGHAT and CDR2 is FQNNGV. The CDR3 DNA reads TGTGCCAGCAGCTACTACTCAGGGTTTTACGAGGGCTACACCTTC. Translation: CASSYYSGFYEGYTF.

This clonotype was observed at least ten times. J is TRBJ1-5 and V is TRBV4-2; D not resolved. Trimming cost V 0 bases and J 7 bases, with 13 bases left between them. Germline CDR1 reads LGHNA; CDR2 reads YNFKEQ. The CDR3 is 15 amino acids. CDR3 sequence: CASSQDRVSGQPQHF. The CDR3 region has the DNA TGTGCCAGCAGCCAAGATAGGGTCTCGGGACAGCCCCAGCATTTT.

The chain links TRBV29-1 to TRBJ2-3; 8 bases agree with TRBD1. The end of the DNA is better explained by TRBJ1-5, so the J call may be wrong. CDR3 length: 15 amino acids. The V gene's germline CDR1 is SQVTM and CDR2 ANQGSEA. CDR3 coding DNA: TGCAGCAGCATTGGGGGCAGGGGGCAGGCAGATACGCAGCATTTT. Its protein is CSSIGGRGQADTQHF.

The rearrangement uses TRBV7-2 and TRBJ2-7; 9 bases line up with TRBD1. CDR1 and CDR2 from the germline V gene are SGHTA and FQGNSA. This CDR3 is built from 15 residues. Trimming took 3 bases from V and 7 from J; bases not matched to a gene: 10. Here the CDR3 reads CASSLSGTGKWEQYF. CDR3 in DNA: TGTGCCAGCAGCTTGAGCGGGACAGGGAAGTGGGAGCAGTACTTC.

The J gene is TRBJ2-1, the V gene TRBV7-2, with 11 positions matching TRBD2. There are 15 residues in the CDR3. Per germline, CDR1 SGHTA and CDR2 FQGNSA. With 5 bases clipped from V and 9 bases from J, the junction kept 9 bases outside the gene matches. The CDR3 protein is CASSQDPSGRLEQFF. The CDR3, as DNA: TGTGCCAGCAGCCAAGATCCTAGCGGGAGGCTTGAGCAGTTCTTC. Full variable domain (missing parts from reference TRBV7-2 and TRBJ2-1): GAGVSQSPSNKVTEKGKDVELRCDPISGHTALYWYRQSLGQGLEFLIYFQGNSAPDKSGLPSDRFSAERTGGSVSTLTIQRTQQEDSAVYLCASSQDPSGRLEQFFGPGTRLTVL.

The chain couples TRBV29-1 to TRBJ2-1; TRBD2 agrees at 9 bases. CDR1 SQVTM and CDR2 ANQGSEA come from the germline V gene. CDR3 length: 12 amino acids. The V and J ends lost 8 bases and 8 bases, in that order; junction bases with no gene match: 7. The CDR3 loop reads CSPSSGSYEQFF. The CDR3 DNA follows: TGCAGCCCTAGTAGCGGGAGTTATGAGCAGTTCTTC.

There are many counts of this clonotype. The chain joins TRBV5-5 to TRBJ1-6, with TRBD1 as a possible D gene (6 bases). V was clipped by 7 bases and J by 6 bases, with 14 bases between them. This CDR3 contains 14 residues. CDR1 SGHKS and CDR2 YYEKEE come from the germline V gene (reference sequence). For the CDR3, the DNA is TGTGCCAGCTCTCGCACAGGGACTAATTCACCCCTCCACTTT. It translates to CASSRTGTNSPLHF.

In regard to this clonotype: Here the CDR3 omits its conserved ending phenylalanine or tryptophan, so a read error is the likely source. The chain combines TRBV6-1 with TRBJ1-1; the match to TRBD1 covers 9 bases. The V segment lost 6 bases and the J segment 0 bases; nucleotides outside the gene matches: 5. There are 15 residues in the CDR3. Germline loops: CDR1 MNHNS, CDR2 SASEGT. In nucleotides, the CDR3 is TGTGCCAGCAGCCAAGGGACAGGGTTGAACACTGAAGCTTTCTGT. This sequence encodes CASSQGTGLNTEAFC.

This clonotype was counted at least ten times. J is TRBJ2-3 and V is TRBV2, with D possibly being TRBD2 (5 bases). The CDR3 consists of 14 residues. Germline values: CDR1 SNHLY, CDR2 FYNNEI. Trimming took 7 bases from V and 3 from J, leaving 14 bases between them. CDR3 sequence (DNA): TGTGCCAGCAACAGTCGCCCGGGGACAGATACGCAGTATTTT. Translated: CASNSRPGTDTQYF.

This clonotype has ten or more counts. In DNA, the CDR3 is TGCGCCAGCAGCTTGGGGGATATCGGCAATCAGCCCCAGCATTTT. Encoded protein: CASSLGDIGNQPQHF. V gene TRBV5-1 combines with J gene TRBJ1-5; D call uncertain. The V end lost 0 bases, the J end lost 2 bases, and 9 bases lay between the germline ends. This CDR3 has 15 amino acids. Per the germline V gene, CDR1 is SGHRS and CDR2 is YFSETQ.